A single sample gave rise to the 10 T cell receptor beta chains below, sequenced in a study of shared T cell receptors in the human thymus (dated by TCRdb to about 2021). Library prep was done by the immunoSEQ multiplex PCR assay. TCRdb took this table from immuneACCESS and kept in-frame rearrangements with V and J called. Such tables lack part of the clones; where checked against another copy, unresolved V genes explain under half of the gap, and the rest is unexplained. Counted in this sample were 650,000 to 950,000 clones; approximately 85% of them appeared once. Over 0.008% of the sample belongs to the ten largest clones. This same sample was also part of a study on human thymus T cells.

Sequencing was carried out using thymocytes. The receptors come from a girl less than two years old with a congenital heart defect. Donor details come from another sample of the same person, matched by shared clones.

The gene calls are TRBV4-3 and TRBJ2-1, with a weak D call TRBD2 (6 bases). Germline V CDR1 and CDR2: LGHNA, YSLEER. V was cut by 5 bases and J by 0 bases, with 17 bases left in between. The CDR3 totals 17 residues. This chain's CDR3 is CASSRELAVSSYNEQFF. The CDR3, as DNA: TGCGCCAGCAGCAGGGAATTAGCGGTGAGCTCCTACAATGAGCAGTTCTTC.

The chain links TRBV27 to TRBJ2-7, with D perhaps TRBD1 (5 bases). CDR1 is MNHEY and CDR2 is SMNVEV in the germline V gene (reference sequence). The CDR3 totals 12 residues. Trimming took off 6 bases at V and 5 bases at J, with 11 bases between the two ends. CDR3 residues: CASREGHHEQYF. CDR3 bases: TGTGCCAGCAGAGAAGGACACCACGAGCAGTACTTC.

V usage is TRBV27 and J usage is TRBJ1-1; no definite D call. This CDR3 region has 13 residues. Trimming cost V 1 base and J 3 bases, with 6 bases left between them. Germline V gene sequence: CDR1 MNHEY, CDR2 SMNVEV (reference sequence). The CDR3 protein is CASSLLHYTEAFF. In nucleotides, the CDR3 is TGTGCCAGCAGTTTATTGCACTACACTGAAGCTTTCTTT.

The gene calls are TRBV13 and TRBJ2-6; a weak D match, TRBD1 (5 bases). The CDR3 extends over 15 amino acids. CDR1 and CDR2 from the germline V gene are PRHDT and FYEKMQ (reference sequence). The V end lost 5 bases, the J end lost 2 bases, and 10 bases lay between the germline ends. The CDR3: CASSGVRAGANVLTF. CDR3 nucleotide sequence: TGTGCCAGCAGCGGGGTCAGGGCTGGGGCCAACGTCCTGACTTTC.

V gene TRBV6-4 combines with J gene TRBJ2-7; 13 bases line up with TRBD2. The CDR3 loop spans 16 amino acids. The V gene's germline CDR1 is MRHNA and CDR2 SNTAGT. V trimming: 1 base; J trimming: 4 bases; junction bases outside the gene matches: 4. The CDR3 region is CASSDLGLAGQYEQYF. DNA for the CDR3: TGTGCCAGCAGTGACTTGGGACTAGCGGGACAATACGAGCAGTACTTC.

The chain employs TRBV5-1 and TRBJ1-1, with D possibly TRBD1 on 5 matching bases. The V end was cut by 4 bases, the J end by 2 bases, with 15 bases between. The CDR3 runs 15 residues. Germline V gene data show CDR1 as SGHRS and CDR2 as YFSETQ. CDR3 in DNA: TGCGCCAGCAGCCCCAAGAGGAGGGGTAACACTGAAGCTTTCTTT. Protein: CASSPKRRGNTEAFF.

This clone was counted a single time. V gene TRBV15 combines with J gene TRBJ1-1, with no clear D. CDR1 and CDR2 from the germline V gene are LNHNV and YYDKDF (reference sequence). Trimming took 0 bases from V and 6 from J, leaving 11 bases between them. This CDR3 contains 14 residues. CDR3 bases: TGTGCCACCAGCAGAGAGGGGAGCCTAGCTGAAGCTTTCTTT. Translated: CATSREGSLAEAFF.

The chain has TRBV5-1 and TRBJ2-7; 9 bases map to TRBD2. Trimming cost V 4 bases and J 3 bases; bases outside gene matches: 14. Germline CDR1 reads SGHRS; CDR2 reads YFSETQ. This CDR3 spans 17 amino acids. CDR3 region: CASSGRASGAKVYEQYF. In DNA form, the CDR3 reads TGCGCCAGCAGCGGGAGGGCTAGCGGGGCGAAAGTCTACGAGCAGTACTTC. The full variable domain, completed using reference TRBV5-1 and TRBJ2-7, is KAGVTQTPRYLIKTRGQQVTLSCSPISGHRSVSWYQQTPGQGLQFLFEYFSETQRNKGNFPGRFSGRQFSNSRSEMNVSTLELGDSALYLCASSGRASGAKVYEQYFGPGTRLTVT.

The rearrangement uses TRBV7-8 and TRBJ1-6; no clear D. Germline CDR1 and CDR2: SGHVS and FQNEAQ. V was pared by 5 bases and J by 13 bases, with 30 bases between. The CDR3 runs to 18 residues. The CDR3 loop reads CASSRTPGATVIVGPLHF. The DNA of the CDR3 is TGTGCCAGCAGCCGGACGCCGGGAGCTACTGTAATAGTGGGTCCCCTCCACTTT. The full variable domain, in which reference TRBV7-8 and TRBJ1-6 provide the parts outside the CDR3, is GAGVSQSPRYKVAKRGQDVALRCDPISGHVSLFWYQQALGQGPEFLTYFQNEAQLDKSGLPSDRFFAERPEGSVSTLKIQRTQQEDSAVYLCASSRTPGATVIVGPLHFGNGTRLTVT.

The chain joins TRBV4-1 to TRBJ1-4; 8 bases line up with TRBD1. Trimming removed 5 bases from V and 7 bases from J; junction bases left unmatched: 12. The germline CDR1 and CDR2 sequences are MGHRA and YSYEKL. The CDR3 runs to 16 residues. CDR3 in amino acids: CASSVSKQGGGEKLFF. CDR3 nucleotides: TGCGCCAGCAGCGTATCCAAACAGGGGGGGGGTGAAAAACTGTTTTTT.